A single sample gave rise to the 23 T cell receptor beta chains below, sequenced in a study of T cells in women clearing cervical HPV infection. Assay: immunoSEQ multiplex PCR; the TCRdb copy retains only in-frame clones and omits some. In all, the sample yields roughly 40,000 clones. The sample was blood buffy coat. The receptors come from a woman between 18 and 70 years old with a cervical HPV16 infection that either progressed to CIN3+ or cleared (not recorded which).

As for this clone: A junction end diverges from the germline sequence, so it may reflect a read error. The missing CDR3 end, 3 residues past where the read stops, is filled in from the germline J gene. The chain uses TRBV12-3 or TRBV12-4 and TRBJ1-1, with D possibly TRBD1 on 5 matching bases. The CDR3 runs to 15 residues. The chain's CDR3 is CASSFGGGLNIEAFF. The sequenced CDR3 bases are TGTGCCAGCAGTTTTGGTGGGGGACTGAACATTGAA.

Comments on this clone: The read comes to an end 3 residues before the CDR3 does, leaving the germline J gene to fill in the end. The chain has TRBV19 and TRBJ1-2; D possibly corresponds to TRBD1 (5 bases). CDR1 LNHDA and CDR2 SQIVND come from the germline V gene (reference sequence). CDR3 length: 13 amino acids. This CDR3 reads CASSWTPDNDYTF. CDR3 DNA (partial): TGTGCCAGTAGCTGGACACCGGACAATGAC.

Regarding this clone: The read ends 3 residues early relative to the CDR3; the germline J gene fills the gap. V is TRBV20-1 and J is TRBJ2-1; TRBD1 matches at 9 bases. Germline V gives CDR1 DFQATT, CDR2 SNEGSKA (reference sequence). The CDR3 spans 16 residues. The trim removed 0 bases at V and 5 bases at J, leaving 8 bases unmatched. The CDR3 bases that were read are TGCAGTGCTAGAGATGAACGGACAGGGGCCCACAATGAG. Protein product: CSARDERTGAHNE. In full, the CDR3 reads CSARDERTGAHNEQFF.

Regarding this clone: The read finishes 3 residues shy of the CDR3 end, and the germline J gene is used to complete it. V usage is TRBV5-1 and J usage is TRBJ2-7; TRBD2 aligns across 12 bases. The trim removed 1 base at V and 1 base at J, leaving 3 bases unmatched. This CDR3 is 16 amino acids long. In germline, CDR1 is SGHRS, CDR2 YFSETQ. The CDR3 protein is CASSLRGTSGSYEQYF. The DNA read from the CDR3 is TGCGCCAGCAGCTTGCGGGGGACTAGCGGGTCCTACGAG.

The CDR3 spells CSARGTSGSYEQYF. The sequenced CDR3 bases are TGCAGTGCTAGGGGGACTAGCGGAAGCTACGAG. The gene calls are TRBV20-1 and TRBJ2-7; 11 bases are shared with TRBD2. The CDR3 end lies 3 residues beyond the end of the read and is filled in from the germline J gene. The length of the CDR3 is 14 residues. With 3 bases clipped from V and 3 bases from J, the junction kept 4 bases outside the gene matches. Per germline, CDR1 DFQATT and CDR2 SNEGSKA (reference sequence).

For this clone: Read data end 3 residues before the CDR3 end; the end is taken from the germline J gene. The chain carries TRBV15 and TRBJ2-1; 9 bases map to TRBD1. The junction had 16 bases not matched to a gene; V was cut back by 4 bases and J by 0 bases. Germline CDR1 reads LNHNV; CDR2 reads YYDKDF (reference sequence). CDR3 length equals 20 residues. CDR3 sequence: CATSTVMGQGSPRSYNEQFF. Incomplete CDR3 DNA: TGTGCCACCAGCACAGTTATGGGACAGGGCTCCCCTCGCTCCTACAATGAG.

Comments on this clone: The read ends 3 residues early relative to the CDR3; the germline J gene fills the gap. The V gene is TRBV5-1, the J gene TRBJ2-3; 12 bases align to TRBD2. Germline lookup yields CDR1 SGHRS and CDR2 YFSETQ. There are 17 residues in the CDR3. With V trimmed by 5 bases and J by 2 bases, 9 bases remained unmatched. CDR3 DNA, as far as it was read: TGCGCCAGCAGTCCCGCCGGGACTAGCGGGCACACAGATACG. Its protein product is CASSPAGTSGHTDT. The whole CDR3 region reads CASSPAGTSGHTDTQYF.

CDR3: CSAAGSALQETQYF. The sequenced part of the CDR3 DNA is TGCAGTGCGGCGGGGTCGGCGTTACAAGAGACT. The chain combines TRBV20-1 with TRBJ2-4, with D possibly TRBD2 on 6 matching bases. The DNA ends 3 residues before the CDR3 does, and the rest of the CDR3 is filled in from the germline J gene. Germline V gene sequence: CDR1 DFQATT, CDR2 SNEGSKA (reference sequence). There are 14 residues in the CDR3.

To note about this clone: The read ends 3 residues before the CDR3 terminus; that terminus is restored from the germline J gene. The V and J genes are TRBV19 and TRBJ2-3; TRBD2 agrees at 10 bases. This CDR3 has 14 amino acids. CDR1 is LNHDA, CDR2 SQIVND, per germline (reference sequence). Trimming took 6 bases from V and 5 from J; bases not matched to a gene: 5. The CDR3 protein is CASRSGRAGDTQYF. CDR3 DNA (partial): TGTGCCAGTAGGAGCGGGAGGGCCGGAGATACG.

Concerning this clone: The read ends 3 residues shy of where the CDR3 ends; the end is completed using the germline J gene. The genes are TRBV18 and TRBJ1-2; D might be TRBD1 (5 bases). The CDR3 totals 15 residues. Germline V CDR1 and CDR2: KGHSH, LQKENI. CDR3 region: CASSQAGPPSYDYTF. The CDR3 DNA, read in part, is TGTGCCAGCTCACAAGCGGGACCTCCCTCCTACGAC.

Of note for this clone: The read ends 3 residues before the CDR3 terminus; that terminus is restored from the germline J gene. The gene calls are TRBV13 and TRBJ2-7; 11 nucleotides match TRBD2. The CDR3 runs 17 residues. Germline trimming cut 3 bases from V and 5 bases from J; bases unmatched to any gene: 12. CDR1 PRHDT and CDR2 FYEKMQ come from the germline V gene (reference sequence). Incomplete CDR3 DNA: TGTGCCAGCAGCTTCCGATTAGCGGGAGGGGCGGCCGACGAG. Translation gives CASSFRLAGGAADE. The entire CDR3 reads CASSFRLAGGAADEQYF. The full variable domain, in which reference TRBV13 and TRBJ2-7 provide the parts outside the CDR3, is AAGVIQSPRHLIKEKRETATLKCYPIPRHDTVYWYQQGPGQDPQFLISFYEKMQSDKGSIPDRFSAQQFSDYHSELNMSSLELGDSALYFCASSFRLAGGAADEQYFGPGTRLTVT.

In regard to this clone: The CDR3 is cut off 3 residues early in the read; its end comes from the germline J gene. The gene calls are TRBV19 and TRBJ2-3; possibly TRBD1 for D (5 bases). Trimming shortened V by 11 bases and J by 2 bases, and 14 bases separated the two germline ends. The CDR3 consists of 13 residues. Germline CDR1 reads LNHDA; CDR2 reads SQIVND (reference sequence). CDR3 residues: CASTPGHTDTQYF. The covered CDR3 bases are TGTGCCTCGACACCCGGACACACAGATACG.

As regards this clone: The missing CDR3 end, 3 residues past where the read stops, is filled in from the germline J gene. The chain joins TRBV18 to TRBJ1-1; 7 bases align to TRBD1. Germline assignment: CDR1 KGHSH and CDR2 LQKENI. CDR3 size: 16 residues. J gave up 0 bases and V 3 bases, and 7 bases lay outside the gene matches. The CDR3 protein is CASSPGQLLMNTEAFF. The covered CDR3 bases are TGTGCCAGCTCACCGGGACAGCTTTTGATGAACACTGAA.

This CDR3 reads CASSQTASYEQYF. CDR3 DNA, as far as it was read: TGTGCCAGCAGCCAAACAGCATCCTACGAG. The chain uses TRBV14 and TRBJ2-7, with D uncertain. The read terminates 3 residues ahead of where the CDR3 ends, so the germline J gene completes it. Germline V CDR1 and CDR2: SGHDN, FVKESK. Trimming shortened V by 2 bases and J by 1 base, and 6 bases separated the two germline ends. CDR3 length equals 13 residues. Together with reference TRBV14 and TRBJ2-7, the CDR3 gives the full variable domain: EAGVTQFPSHSVIEKGQTVTLRCDPISGHDNLYWYRRVMGKEIKFLLHFVKESKQDESGMPNNRFLAERTGGTYSTLKVQPAELEDSGVYFCASSQTASYEQYFGPGTRLTVT.

Points on this clone: The read comes to an end 3 residues before the CDR3 does, leaving the germline J gene to fill in the end. The V and J genes are TRBV7-8 and TRBJ1-5, with D possibly matching TRBD1 (5 bases). From germline, CDR1 is SGHVS and CDR2 FQNEAQ. The CDR3 totals 18 residues. V shed 4 bases and J shed 2 bases, with 21 bases lying between them. The CDR3: CASSSLGEGKRGNQPQHF. The sequenced CDR3 bases are TGTGCCAGCAGCTCGTTAGGGGAGGGGAAAAGGGGCAATCAGCCC.

Remarks on this clone: The CDR3 end lies 3 residues beyond the end of the read and is filled in from the germline J gene. The chain recombines TRBV9 with TRBJ2-3, with TRBD1 identical over 9 bases. The CDR3 is 16 residues long. Germline V lookup: CDR1 SGDLS, CDR2 YYNGEE. V was pared by 3 bases and J by 4 bases, with 9 bases of the junction left unmatched. The covered CDR3 bases are TGTGCCAGCAGCGGGGCGGGGACAGGGCCCGCAGATACG. This translates into CASSGAGTGPADT. The complete CDR3 sequence is CASSGAGTGPADTQYF.

About this clone itself: The read ends 3 residues shy of where the CDR3 ends; the end is completed using the germline J gene. The gene calls are TRBV19 and TRBJ2-2; D gene ambiguous. This CDR3 region has 14 residues. Trimming left V 5 bases short and J 6 bases short, with 13 bases between. Per germline, CDR1 LNHDA and CDR2 SQIVND (reference sequence). Partial CDR3 DNA: TGTGCCAGTAGTGACTCTAGGTTCCCCGGGGAG. Its protein is CASSDSRFPGE. The whole CDR3 reads CASSDSRFPGELFF.

With respect to this clone: The read gets to within 3 residues of the CDR3 end, and the germline J gene fills in the rest. The chain carries TRBV20-1 and TRBJ2-1, with 9 bases lining up with TRBD2. Germline V gene data show CDR1 as DFQATT and CDR2 as SNEGSKA (reference sequence). The CDR3 is made up of 16 amino acids. Unmatched junction bases numbered 14, after V lost 5 bases and J lost 6 bases. This CDR3 is CSARRIGTSSLNEQFF. The DNA read from the CDR3 is TGCAGTGCTCGCCGAATCGGGACTAGCAGTCTCAATGAG.

With respect to this clone: From the germline J gene comes the end of the CDR3, since the read stops 3 residues before it. The sample contains more than one DNA sequence encoding this CDR3. J is TRBJ1-3 and V is TRBV19; weak D call: TRBD1 (5 bases). The CDR3 runs to 14 residues. Germline CDR1 is LNHDA and CDR2 is SQIVND (reference sequence). Deletions cut 3 bases from V and 3 bases from J, with 9 bases between. Incomplete CDR3 DNA: TGTGCCAGTAGTATGGCCAGGGTTGGAAACACC. It yields the protein CASSMARVGNT. The full CDR3 protein reads CASSMARVGNTIYF.

As for this clone: Read coverage stops 3 residues before the CDR3 terminus; the germline J gene supplies the remainder. The chain carries TRBV6-2 or TRBV6-3 and TRBJ2-5, with 9 bases identical to TRBD2. Per the germline V gene, CDR1 is MNHEY and CDR2 is SVGEGT. V gave up 0 bases and J gave up 2 bases; unmatched junction bases: 7. CDR3 length equals 17 residues. The part of the CDR3 DNA that was read is TGTGCCAGCAGTTACTCGTTCCTAGCGGGACCTCAAGAGACC. Translated: CASSYSFLAGPQET. The complete CDR3 reads CASSYSFLAGPQETQYF.

Partial CDR3 DNA: TGCAGTGGCCGTGTGGACAACAATGAG. Residues: CSGRVDNNE. The entire CDR3 reads CSGRVDNNEQFF. The chain recombines TRBV20-1 with TRBJ2-1, with D possibly TRBD1 on 5 matching bases. The read is 3 residues too short to cover the CDR3 end, so that end is filled in from the germline J gene. The CDR3 length is 12 residues. The V gene's germline CDR1 is DFQATT and CDR2 SNEGSKA (reference sequence). The V and J ends lost 7 bases and 5 bases respectively, with 12 bases between them.

The CDR3 bases that were read are TGTGCCAGCAGCACGCCCAGGGGGCTAAACTATGGT. Its protein is CASSTPRGLNYG. In full, the CDR3 is CASSTPRGLNYGQYF. The chain carries TRBV5-6 and TRBJ2-4; 8 bases map to TRBD1. The read stops 3 residues short of the end of the CDR3; the missing end is completed from the germline J gene. This CDR3 has 15 residues. CDR1 is SGHDT, CDR2 YYEEEE, per germline. Full variable domain (missing parts from reference TRBV5-6 and TRBJ2-4): DAGVTQSPTHLIKTRGQQVTLRCSPKSGHDTVSWYQQALGQGPQFIFQYYEEEERQRGNFPDRFSGHQFPNYSSELNVNALLLGDSALYLCASSTPRGLNYGQYFGAGTRLSVL.

The CDR3 region is CAWGQGTGNEQFF. Incomplete CDR3 DNA: TGTGCCTGGGGACAGGGTACGGGCAATGAG. The chain is built from TRBV30 and TRBJ2-1; 8 bases are a match to TRBD1. The read ends 3 residues early relative to the CDR3; the germline J gene fills the gap. Germline lookup yields CDR1 GTSNPN and CDR2 SVGIG (reference sequence). The CDR3 is 13 residues long. V lost 5 bases to trimming and J lost 6 bases; unmatched junction nucleotides: 6.